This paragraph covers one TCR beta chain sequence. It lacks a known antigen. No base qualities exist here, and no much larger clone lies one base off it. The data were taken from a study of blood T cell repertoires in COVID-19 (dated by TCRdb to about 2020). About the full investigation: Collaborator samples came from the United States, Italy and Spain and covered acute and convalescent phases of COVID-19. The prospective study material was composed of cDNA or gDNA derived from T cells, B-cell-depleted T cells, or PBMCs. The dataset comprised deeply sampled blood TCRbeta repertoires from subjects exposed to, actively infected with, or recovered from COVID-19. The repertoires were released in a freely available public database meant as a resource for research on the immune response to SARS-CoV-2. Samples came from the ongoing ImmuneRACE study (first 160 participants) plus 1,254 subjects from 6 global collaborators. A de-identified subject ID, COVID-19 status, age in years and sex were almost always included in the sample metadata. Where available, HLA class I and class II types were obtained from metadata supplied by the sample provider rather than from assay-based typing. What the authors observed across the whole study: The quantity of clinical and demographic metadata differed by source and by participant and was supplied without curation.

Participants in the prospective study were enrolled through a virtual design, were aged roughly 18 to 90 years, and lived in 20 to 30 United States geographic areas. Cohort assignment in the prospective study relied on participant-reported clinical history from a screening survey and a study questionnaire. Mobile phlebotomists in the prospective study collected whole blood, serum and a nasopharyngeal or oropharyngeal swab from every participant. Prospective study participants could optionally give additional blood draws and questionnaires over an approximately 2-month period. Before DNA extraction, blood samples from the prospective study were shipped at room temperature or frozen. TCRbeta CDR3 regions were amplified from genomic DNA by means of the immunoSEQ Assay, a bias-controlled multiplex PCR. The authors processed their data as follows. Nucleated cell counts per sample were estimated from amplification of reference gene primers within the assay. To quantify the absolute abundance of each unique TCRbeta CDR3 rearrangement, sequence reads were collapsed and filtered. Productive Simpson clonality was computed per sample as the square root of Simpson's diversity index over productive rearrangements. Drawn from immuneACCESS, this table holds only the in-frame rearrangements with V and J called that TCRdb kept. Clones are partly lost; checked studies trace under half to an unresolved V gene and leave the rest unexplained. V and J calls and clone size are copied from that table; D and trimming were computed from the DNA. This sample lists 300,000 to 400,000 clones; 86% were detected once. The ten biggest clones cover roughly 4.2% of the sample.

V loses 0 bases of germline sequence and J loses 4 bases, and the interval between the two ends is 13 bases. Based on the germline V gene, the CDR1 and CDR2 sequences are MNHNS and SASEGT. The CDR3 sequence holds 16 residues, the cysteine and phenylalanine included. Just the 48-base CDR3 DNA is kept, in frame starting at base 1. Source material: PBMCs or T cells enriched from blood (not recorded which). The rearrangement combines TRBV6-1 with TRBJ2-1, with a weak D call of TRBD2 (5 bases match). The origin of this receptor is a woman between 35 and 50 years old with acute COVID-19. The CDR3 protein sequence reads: CASSEAQRAAYNEQFF. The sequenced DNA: TGTGCCAGCAGTGAAGCGCAGAGGGCAGCTTACAATGAGCAGTTCTTC.